These 17 T cell receptor beta chains originate from one sample sequenced in a study of cytomegalovirus exposure and HLA in healthy donors. The PCR made use of 60 Vbeta and 13 Jbeta primers. Assay: immunoSEQ multiplex PCR; the TCRdb copy retains only in-frame clones and omits some. Among 150,000 to 200,000 clones listed, almost 85% were seen once. The sample comprised PBMCs. These receptors came from a boy aged 5-17 years in good health and CMV-seronegative.

The V call is TRBV30, the J call TRBJ2-1; TRBD2 might be the D (7 bases). Looked up from germline, CDR1 is GTSNPN and CDR2 is SVGIG (reference sequence). The V and J ends lost 0 bases and 0 bases respectively, with 12 bases between them. The CDR3 runs to 16 residues. CDR3 protein: CAWSVLRGGSYNEQFF. As DNA, the CDR3 is TGTGCCTGGAGTGTACTTAGGGGGGGCTCCTACAATGAGCAGTTCTTC.

This clone is a singleton in its sample. V usage is TRBV6-1 and J usage is TRBJ2-7, with TRBD2 identical over 8 bases. Per the germline V gene, CDR1 is MNHNS and CDR2 is SASEGT. This CDR3 is 13 amino acids long. The V gene end was trimmed by 11 bases and the J gene end by 0 bases; junction bases not matched to a gene: 6. CDR3 DNA: TGTGCCCTCAGGAGCGGGGGCTCCTACGAGCAGTACTTC. Encoded protein: CALRSGGSYEQYF.

J is TRBJ2-3 and V is TRBV7-3; 12 nucleotides align to TRBD2. Trimming cost V 4 bases and J 1 base; bases outside gene matches: 3. The CDR3 sequence is 16 residues long. The germline CDR1 and CDR2 sequences are SGHTA and FQGTGA. The CDR3 region has the DNA TGTGCCAGCAGCTCCAGACTAGCGGGGGGCACAGATACGCAGTATTTT. It yields the protein CASSSRLAGGTDTQYF.

J is TRBJ2-3 and V is TRBV7-3; 8 bases are a match to TRBD1. CDR3 size: 14 residues. V shed 4 bases, J shed 3 bases, and the junction held 3 bases outside the gene matches. Germline values: CDR1 SGHTA, CDR2 FQGTGA. The CDR3 protein is CASSSQGATDTQYF. As DNA, the CDR3 is TGTGCCAGCAGCTCCCAGGGGGCGACAGATACGCAGTATTTT.

Notes on this clone: Other DNA sequences in the sample encode the same CDR3. The chain employs TRBV6-4 and TRBJ1-1; D is unclear. The germline CDR1 and CDR2 sequences are MRHNA and SNTAGT. CDR3 size: 13 residues. V was clipped by 0 bases and J by 2 bases, with 4 bases between them. CDR3 in DNA: TGTGCCAGCAGTGACTCATCTAACACTGAAGCTTTCTTT. It specifies CASSDSSNTEAFF.

The rearrangement uses TRBV11-3 and TRBJ1-4; D gene unclear. Trimming took off 7 bases at V and 7 bases at J, with 19 bases between the two ends. The CDR3 is 15 amino acids. Germline lookup yields CDR1 SGHNT and CDR2 YENEEA. CDR3 nucleotide sequence: TGTGCCAGCATGAGAGGGCCAGCGGTAGGTGAAAAACTGTTTTTT. Residues: CASMRGPAVGEKLFF.

The chain employs TRBV5-6 and TRBJ1-2; D is unresolved. The germline V gene has CDR1 SGHDT and CDR2 YYEEEE. Trimming cost V 3 bases and J 1 base, with 10 bases left between them. The CDR3 has 14 residues. For the CDR3, the DNA is TGTGCCAGCAGCTCTATGGACTTTAACTATGGCTACACCTTC. Protein product: CASSSMDFNYGYTF.

The J gene is TRBJ1-5, the V gene TRBV28, with D possibly TRBD1 on 6 matching bases. V was trimmed by 7 bases and J by 7 bases, leaving 20 bases between them. CDR3 length: 15 residues. Germline V gives CDR1 MDHEN, CDR2 SYDVKM. CDR3 nucleotide sequence: TGTGCCAGCACCCCCGCGGGGGGCGGGAGACAGCCCCAGCATTTT. Residues: CASTPAGGGRQPQHF.

The rearrangement joins TRBV5-1 to TRBJ1-5; 7 nucleotides match TRBD1. With V trimmed by 0 bases and J by 5 bases, 2 bases remained unmatched. Germline values: CDR1 SGHRS, CDR2 YFSETQ. The CDR3 contains 14 residues. In DNA form, the CDR3 reads TGCGCCAGCAGCTTGGAGGGGGCTCATCAGCCCCAGCATTTT. It is translated as CASSLEGAHQPQHF.

This clone was recorded once. The V and J genes are TRBV29-1 and TRBJ2-7; 8 bases line up with TRBD1. The CDR3 spans 14 residues. Germline V lookup: CDR1 SQVTM, CDR2 ANQGSEA. The V segment lost 7 bases and the J segment 2 bases; nucleotides outside the gene matches: 10. CDR3 DNA sequence: TGCAGCGGGTGGACAGGGTCATACCCCTACGAGCAGTACTTC. Protein product: CSGWTGSYPYEQYF.

The chain recombines TRBV30 with TRBJ1-5; D possibly corresponds to TRBD1 (5 bases). Germline CDR1 and CDR2: GTSNPN and SVGIG (reference sequence). This CDR3 has 14 residues. Trimming pared 0 bases from V and 1 base from J, leaving 7 bases between. CDR3 residues: CAWSVGASNQPQHF. Written as DNA, the CDR3 is TGTGCCTGGAGTGTAGGGGCCAGCAATCAGCCCCAGCATTTT.

Regarding this clone: One junction end disagrees with the germline gene, perhaps due to a read error. This chain connects TRBV13 to TRBJ1-3; a possible D gene is TRBD1 (6 bases). Germline V CDR1 and CDR2: PRHDT, FYEKMQ (reference sequence). The CDR3 totals 13 residues. For the CDR3, the DNA is TGTGCCAGCAGGGGGGCCGGCGGAAGCACCATATATTTT. Encoded protein: CASRGAGGSTIYF. The entire variable domain, with the rest obtained from reference TRBV13 and TRBJ1-3, is as follows: AAGVIQSPRHLIKEKRETATLKCYPIPRHDTVYWYQQGPGQDPQFLISFYEKMQSDKGSIPDRFSAQQFSDYHSELNMSSLELGDSALYFCASRGAGGSTIYFGEGSWLTVV.

This rearrangement joins TRBV2 to TRBJ2-6; 8 bases fit TRBD2. Germline V CDR1 and CDR2: SNHLY, FYNNEI. With 7 bases clipped from V and 5 bases from J, the junction kept 7 bases outside the gene matches. The length of the CDR3 is 15 residues. The CDR3 DNA reads as TGTGCCAGCAATAGCGGGGTTCGCTGGGCCAACGTCCTGACTTTC. This gives the protein CASNSGVRWANVLTF.

In its sample, this clone was seen a few times. The rearrangement joins TRBV7-2 to TRBJ1-6, with unresolved D. V gave up 5 bases and J gave up 7 bases, with 9 bases separating them. The CDR3 contains 13 residues. Looked up from germline, CDR1 is SGHTA and CDR2 is FQGNSA. CDR3 DNA: TGTGCCAGCAGCATCCGAGCGAATTCACCCCTCCACTTT. Amino acid sequence: CASSIRANSPLHF.

DNA of the CDR3: TGTGCCAGCAGCGTAAGGGACAGCAATAATTCACCCCTCCACTTT. Its protein is CASSVRDSNNSPLHF. The chain couples TRBV9 to TRBJ1-6; 7 nucleotides line up with TRBD1. Germline V gives CDR1 SGDLS, CDR2 YYNGEE. The CDR3 loop spans 15 amino acids. Trimming removed 1 base from V and 5 bases from J; junction bases left unmatched: 3.

The chain employs TRBV30 and TRBJ2-7; 7 bases are shared with TRBD2. This CDR3 is 15 amino acids long. Trimming at V came to 1 base and at J to 5 bases, leaving 11 bases not matched to a gene. Germline V gives CDR1 GTSNPN, CDR2 SVGIG (reference sequence). CDR3 coding DNA: TGTGCCTGGAGTGGCCGGGACTACGGGTCGAACGAGCAGTACTTC. It is translated as CAWSGRDYGSNEQYF.

This rearrangement joins TRBV11-3 to TRBJ2-3; D gene unclear. Trimming pared 8 bases from V and 4 bases from J, leaving 16 bases between. Germline V gives CDR1 SGHNT, CDR2 YENEEA. This CDR3 spans 14 amino acids. This chain's CDR3 is CASSLGLGADTQYF. The DNA of the CDR3 is TGTGCCAGCTCCCTAGGTCTTGGCGCAGATACGCAGTATTTT.